Each of the 20 T cell receptor beta chains below was sequenced from the same sample in a study of tumor-infiltrating lymphocytes in primary liver carcinoma. Co-extraction of RNA and DNA was performed on about 20-32 mg of unsorted bulk tissue. TCR beta cDNA was made from 500 ng total RNA with a constant-region primer. Library construction for TCR beta comprised three nested multiplex PCR rounds performed with slightly modified ARM-PCR. Investigators reported that the first two PCR rounds, at 10 cycles each, used TRBV1-TRBV30 forward primers with a C-beta reverse primer. TCRdb independently ran MiXCR on the multiplex PCR reads; one entry per CDR3 protein. The sample comprises about 110,000 distinct CDR3 sequences, 80% to 85% of which are singletons, and under 25% rests with the top ten. The sequencing sample was made of liver tumor tissue from sampling region 3. Subset indicated: tumor region T3, left-lateral pole. These receptors all come from a man aged 40-49 years with primary liver carcinoma and hepatitis B virus infection.

A few counts support this clonotype. V is TRBV6-1 and J is TRBJ1-1, with 10 bases matching TRBD1. This CDR3 has 13 amino acids. Germline-derived CDR1 and CDR2 are MNHNS and SASEGT. CDR3: CANPRTGGTEAFF. The CDR3 bases are TGTGCTAACCCCAGGACAGGGGGCACTGAAGCTTTCTTT.

On this clonotype: This CDR3 is missing its conserved last phenylalanine or tryptophan, likely due to a read error. This chain links TRBV12-5 with TRBJ2-7; 8 nucleotides match TRBD1. Germline V gene lookup returns CDR1 LGHNT and CDR2 FRNRAP. The CDR3 contains 13 residues. Written as DNA, the CDR3 is TGTGCCAATGAGGGGACAGGTTCCTACGATCAGTACTTA. Residues: CANEGTGSYDQYL.

The chain joins TRBV6-1 to TRBJ1-4; no firm D call. Germline V gene lookup returns CDR1 MNHNS and CDR2 SASEGT. Trimming removed 8 bases from V and 0 bases from J, with 10 bases in between. This CDR3 has 14 residues. In nucleotides, the CDR3 is TGTGCCAGCGCTTTCGATTCAACTAATGAAAAACTGTTTTTT. This codes for CASAFDSTNEKLFF.

Turning to this clonotype: A much larger clone lies a single base off, so this may be a read error. The J gene is TRBJ2-5, the V gene TRBV11-2; 9 nucleotides line up with TRBD2. V lost 4 bases to trimming and J lost 5 bases; unmatched junction nucleotides: 8. Germline V CDR1 and CDR2: SGHAT, FQNNGV. The CDR3 extends over 15 amino acids. The CDR3 DNA reads as TGTGCCAGCAGCTGCCGGCGGGAGGGCCGGGAGACCCAGTACTTC. Protein product: CASSCRREGRETQYF.

Worth noting for this clonotype: Because the CDR3 is missing its conserved closing phenylalanine or tryptophan, this is likely a read error. This chain uses TRBV6-2 or TRBV6-3 with TRBJ1-5; TRBD1 is a possible D gene (5 bases). Germline values: CDR1 MNHEY, CDR2 SVGEGT. The CDR3 covers 16 residues. The CDR3 region is CATSYGAGSGTQPQHY. CDR3 in DNA: TGTGCCACCAGTTACGGGGCAGGGTCCGGGACTCAGCCCCAGCATTAT.

Only one count was recorded for this clonotype. Given the absence of the conserved phenylalanine or tryptophan at the CDR3 end, a read error is likely. This chain links TRBV11-2 with TRBJ2-7, with D perhaps TRBD1 (6 bases). Germline CDR1 and CDR2: SGHAT and FQNNGV. This CDR3 has 15 amino acids. V lost 9 bases and J lost 5, with 23 bases in between. The CDR3 region has the DNA TGTGCCAGTAGCGTACGATGGACAGTTGAAAACGAGCAGTACCTC. Encoded protein: CASSVRWTVENEQYL.

About this clonotype: One junction end does not reproduce the germline sequence, and a read error may be involved. The chain joins TRBV29-1 to TRBJ2-5, with D possibly TRBD2 on 6 matching bases. Germline-derived CDR1 and CDR2 are SQVTM and ANQGSEA. The CDR3 spans 14 residues. DNA of the CDR3: TGCAGCGCTGCGACTAGGGGTGACCAAGGGACCCAGTACTTC. This codes for CSAATRGDQGTQYF.

The chain links TRBV29-1 to TRBJ2-3; 8 positions agree with TRBD2. Germline assignment: CDR1 SQVTM and CDR2 ANQGSEA. The CDR3 covers 15 residues. V lost 6 bases, J lost 15 bases, and 23 bases stayed unmatched. DNA of the CDR3: TGCAGCGTCGAGAAAGCGGGAGTGAGGACAGATATGCATTATTTT. As protein: CSVEKAGVRTDMHYF.

About this clonotype itself: The junction shows a germline mismatch at one end, possibly a read error. V usage is TRBV7-9 and J usage is TRBJ2-7; TRBD2 matches at 7 bases. Per the germline V gene, CDR1 is SEHNR and CDR2 is FQNEAQ (reference sequence). The CDR3 length is 15 residues. CDR3 protein: CDSSRTSGSFYEQYF. The CDR3 bases are TGTGACAGCAGCCGGACTAGTGGGAGTTTCTACGAGCAGTACTTC.

This clonotype was recorded many times. This chain connects TRBV5-1 to TRBJ2-5, with 7 bases fitting TRBD1. CDR1 is SGHRS and CDR2 is YFSETQ in the germline V gene. V lost 4 bases and J lost 1; bases outside the gene matches: 7. The CDR3 totals 15 residues. CDR3 bases: TGCGCCAGCAGCCACGACAGGGTTGGCCAAGAGACCCAGTACTTC. This translates into CASSHDRVGQETQYF.

The chain joins TRBV28 to TRBJ1-4; tentative D call: TRBD1 (5 bases). The CDR3 consists of 14 residues. Germline V CDR1 and CDR2: MDHEN, SYDVKM. CDR3 sequence (DNA): TGTGATAGCTCCGGGGACCCAACTAATGAAAAACTGTTTTTT. Encoded protein: CDSSGDPTNEKLFF.

There are many counts of this clonotype. Being one base from a much bigger clone, this may be a read error. The chain links TRBV29-1 to TRBJ1-2; D remains unclear. Germline V gene sequence: CDR1 SQVTM, CDR2 ANQGSEA. The CDR3 loop spans 14 amino acids. In DNA form, the CDR3 reads TGCGGCGTTGAAGAGGGCCGCAGGTCATACGGCTACACCTTC. Translated: CGVEEGRRSYGYTF.

About this clonotype itself: This may stem from a read error, because a much larger clone lies one nucleotide away. The rearrangement joins TRBV7-9 to TRBJ2-3; unclear D gene. The CDR3 has 16 residues. Germline assignment: CDR1 SEHNR and CDR2 FQNEAQ (reference sequence). Trimming shortened V by 4 bases and J by 2 bases, and 16 bases separated the two germline ends. The DNA of the CDR3 is TGTGCCAGCAGCTCCCACCGTGACGGCGACACAGATACGCAGTATTTT. It encodes CASSSHRDGDTDTQYF.

This sequence joins TRBV6-1 and TRBJ1-5; D not certain. V was shortened by 10 bases and J by 5 bases, with 15 bases between the two germline ends. The CDR3 has 13 residues. The V gene's germline CDR1 is MNHNS and CDR2 SASEGT. The CDR3 DNA reads TGTGCCACCTCGATGGGTCGGGATCAGCCCCAGCATTTT. It encodes CATSMGRDQPQHF.

This clonotype has just a few counts. The CDR3 does not end in the conserved phenylalanine or tryptophan, so this is likely a read error. V gene TRBV29-1 combines with J gene TRBJ1-1, with D uncertain. The CDR3 runs 11 residues. Trimming took off 2 bases at V and 6 bases at J, with 7 bases between the two ends. Looked up from germline, CDR1 is SQVTM and CDR2 is ANQGSEA. CDR3 sequence reads: CSVEFDSEAFC. The CDR3, as DNA: TGCAGCGTTGAATTCGACTCTGAAGCTTTCTGT.

This clonotype has just one count. The chain links TRBV12-3 or TRBV12-4 to TRBJ2-3; 9 bases are shared with TRBD1. V gave up 2 bases and J gave up 6 bases; unmatched junction bases: 18. The CDR3 has 19 residues. The CDR3 nucleotides read TGTGCCAGCAGTTTAACGCTTTATGAGCAAAGGGGGACAGGGGATACGCAGTATTTT. This translates into CASSLTLYEQRGTGDTQYF.

This clonotype was detected ten times or more. The rearrangement joins TRBV5-1 to TRBJ2-3; 10 bases line up with TRBD2. Germline V gene data show CDR1 as SGHRS and CDR2 as YFSETQ. V lost 5 bases to trimming and J lost 2 bases; unmatched junction nucleotides: 8. The CDR3 loop spans 16 amino acids. CDR3 bases: TGCGCCAGCAGGGAGTCTAGCGGGAGTTCCACAGATACGCAGTATTTT. Translated: CASRESSGSSTDTQYF.

The chain's CDR3 is CARTWGLAGVRDTQYF. The CDR3 coding sequence is TGTGCCAGGACCTGGGGACTAGCAGGAGTCAGGGATACGCAGTATTTT. V is TRBV12-3 or TRBV12-4 and J is TRBJ2-3; TRBD2 agrees at 9 bases. The junction had 16 bases not matched to a gene; V was cut back by 9 bases and J by 6 bases. This CDR3 has 16 amino acids.

The gene calls are TRBV4-2 and TRBJ2-7; 10 positions agree with TRBD2. The CDR3 length is 15 residues. V dropped 7 bases and J dropped 4; count of bases not matched to a gene: 10. Per the germline V gene, CDR1 is LGHNA and CDR2 is YNFKEQ. CDR3 in amino acids: CASIQGASGSYEQYF. DNA for the CDR3: TGTGCCAGCATCCAGGGTGCTAGCGGGAGTTACGAGCAGTACTTC.

Concerning this clonotype itself: A clone one base away is much larger, so this may be a read error. The chain recombines TRBV30 with TRBJ1-2; TRBD1 aligns across 8 bases. CDR1 and CDR2 (germline): GTSNPN, SVGIG (reference sequence). The CDR3 totals 15 residues. The CDR3 loop reads CARSLTGVANYGYTF. The CDR3 DNA is TGTGCCCGGAGTCTGACAGGGGTAGCTAACTATGGCTACACCTTC. Together with reference TRBV30 and TRBJ1-2, the CDR3 gives the full variable domain: SQTIHQWPATLVQPVGSPLSLECTVEGTSNPNLYWYRQAAGRGLQLLFYSVGIGQISSEVPQNLSASRPQDRQFILSSKKLLLSDSGFYLCARSLTGVANYGYTFGSGTRLTVV.